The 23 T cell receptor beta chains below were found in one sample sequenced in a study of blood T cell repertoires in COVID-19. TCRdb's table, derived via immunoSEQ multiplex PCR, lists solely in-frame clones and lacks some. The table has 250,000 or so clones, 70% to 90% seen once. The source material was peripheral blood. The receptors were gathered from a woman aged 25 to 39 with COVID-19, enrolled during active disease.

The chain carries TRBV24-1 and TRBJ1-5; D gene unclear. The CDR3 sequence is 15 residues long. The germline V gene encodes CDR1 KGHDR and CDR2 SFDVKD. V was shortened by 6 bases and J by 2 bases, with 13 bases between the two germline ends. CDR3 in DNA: TGTGCCACCAGTCCTCGGGGAAGCGGCAATCAGCCCCAGCATTTT. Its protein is CATSPRGSGNQPQHF.

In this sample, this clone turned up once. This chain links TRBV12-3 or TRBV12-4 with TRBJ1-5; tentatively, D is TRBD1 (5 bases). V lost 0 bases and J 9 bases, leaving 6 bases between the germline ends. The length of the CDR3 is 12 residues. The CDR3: CASSLAQGPQHF. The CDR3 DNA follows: TGTGCCAGCAGTTTAGCGCAGGGGCCCCAGCATTTT.

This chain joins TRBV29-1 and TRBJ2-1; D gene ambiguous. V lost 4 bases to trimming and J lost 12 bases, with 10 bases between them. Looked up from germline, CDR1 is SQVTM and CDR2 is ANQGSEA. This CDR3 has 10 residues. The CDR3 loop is CSVVFQVQFF. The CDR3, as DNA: TGCAGCGTTGTGTTCCAGGTGCAGTTCTTC.

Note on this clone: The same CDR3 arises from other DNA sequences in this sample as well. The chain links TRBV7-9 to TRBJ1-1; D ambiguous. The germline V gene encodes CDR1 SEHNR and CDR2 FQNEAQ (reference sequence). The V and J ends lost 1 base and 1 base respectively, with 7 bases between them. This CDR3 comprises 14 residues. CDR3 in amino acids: CASSLGRGNTEAFF. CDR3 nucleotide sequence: TGTGCCAGCAGCTTAGGACGGGGGAACACTGAAGCTTTCTTT. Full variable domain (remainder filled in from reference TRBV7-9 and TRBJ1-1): DTGVSQNPRHKITKRGQNVTFRCDPISEHNRLYWYRQTLGQGPEFLTYFQNEAQLEKSRLLSDRFSAERPKGSFSTLEIQRTEQGDSAMYLCASSLGRGNTEAFFGQGTRLTVV.

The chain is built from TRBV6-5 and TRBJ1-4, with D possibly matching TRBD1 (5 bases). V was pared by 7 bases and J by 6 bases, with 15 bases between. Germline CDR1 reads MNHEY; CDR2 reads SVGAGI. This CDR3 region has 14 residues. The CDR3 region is CASTTWGEDEKLFF. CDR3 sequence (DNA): TGTGCCAGCACCACCTGGGGGGAGGATGAAAAACTGTTTTTT.

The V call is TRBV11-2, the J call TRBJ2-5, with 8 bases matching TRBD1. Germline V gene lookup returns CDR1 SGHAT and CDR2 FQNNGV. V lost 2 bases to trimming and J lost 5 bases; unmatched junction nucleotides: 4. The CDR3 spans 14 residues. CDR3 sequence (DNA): TGTGCCAGCAGCTTAAGGACAGGGTCGGAGACCCAGTACTTC. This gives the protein CASSLRTGSETQYF.

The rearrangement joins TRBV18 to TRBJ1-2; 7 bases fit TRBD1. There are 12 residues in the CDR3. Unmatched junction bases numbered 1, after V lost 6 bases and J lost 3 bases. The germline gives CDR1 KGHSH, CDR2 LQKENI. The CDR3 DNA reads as TGTGCCAGCTCTGGGACAGACTATGGCTACACCTTC. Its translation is CASSGTDYGYTF.

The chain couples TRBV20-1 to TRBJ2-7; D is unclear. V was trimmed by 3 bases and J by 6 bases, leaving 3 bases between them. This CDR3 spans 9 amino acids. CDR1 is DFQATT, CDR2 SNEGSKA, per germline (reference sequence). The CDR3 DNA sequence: TGCAGTGCTAGTCTCGAGCAGTACTTC. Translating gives CSASLEQYF.

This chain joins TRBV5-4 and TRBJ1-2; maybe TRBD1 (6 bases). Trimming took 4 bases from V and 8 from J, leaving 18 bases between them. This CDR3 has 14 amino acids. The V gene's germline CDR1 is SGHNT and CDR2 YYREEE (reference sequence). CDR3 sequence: CASSRQDHQGGYTF. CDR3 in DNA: TGTGCCAGCAGCCGCCAGGACCATCAGGGGGGCTACACCTTC.

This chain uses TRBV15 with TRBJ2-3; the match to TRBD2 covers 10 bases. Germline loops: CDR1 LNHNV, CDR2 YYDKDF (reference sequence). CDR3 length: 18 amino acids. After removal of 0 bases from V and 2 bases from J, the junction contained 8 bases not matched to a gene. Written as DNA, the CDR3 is TGTGCCACCAGCAGAGAGATAGCGGGGGGTCCGACCACAGATACGCAGTATTTT. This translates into CATSREIAGGPTTDTQYF.

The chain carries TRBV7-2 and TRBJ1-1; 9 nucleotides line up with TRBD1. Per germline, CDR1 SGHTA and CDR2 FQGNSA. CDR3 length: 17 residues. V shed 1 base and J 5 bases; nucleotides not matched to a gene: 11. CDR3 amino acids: CASSLGGQGPFRTEAFF. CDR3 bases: TGTGCCAGCAGCTTAGGAGGACAGGGGCCCTTTAGGACTGAAGCTTTCTTT.

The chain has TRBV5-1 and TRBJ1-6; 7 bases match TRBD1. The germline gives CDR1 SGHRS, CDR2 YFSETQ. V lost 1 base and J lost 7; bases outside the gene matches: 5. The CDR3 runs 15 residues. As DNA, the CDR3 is TGCGCCAGCAGCTTGTACGGGGACAGAAATTCACCCCTCCACTTT. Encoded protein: CASSLYGDRNSPLHF.

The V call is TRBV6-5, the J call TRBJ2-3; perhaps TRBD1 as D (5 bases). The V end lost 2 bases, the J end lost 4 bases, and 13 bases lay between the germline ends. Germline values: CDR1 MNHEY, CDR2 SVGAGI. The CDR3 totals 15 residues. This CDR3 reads CASSYKRTLADTQYF. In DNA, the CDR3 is TGTGCCAGCAGTTACAAGAGGACACTGGCAGATACGCAGTATTTT.

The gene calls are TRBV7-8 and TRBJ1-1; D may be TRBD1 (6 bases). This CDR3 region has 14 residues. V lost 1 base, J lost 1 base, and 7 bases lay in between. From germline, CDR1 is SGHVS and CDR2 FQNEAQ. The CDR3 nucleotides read TGTGCCAGCAGCTTAGGGGGACAGAACACTGAAGCTTTCTTT. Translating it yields CASSLGGQNTEAFF. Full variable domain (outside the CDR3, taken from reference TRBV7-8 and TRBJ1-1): GAGVSQSPRYKVAKRGQDVALRCDPISGHVSLFWYQQALGQGPEFLTYFQNEAQLDKSGLPSDRFFAERPEGSVSTLKIQRTQQEDSAVYLCASSLGGQNTEAFFGQGTRLTVV.

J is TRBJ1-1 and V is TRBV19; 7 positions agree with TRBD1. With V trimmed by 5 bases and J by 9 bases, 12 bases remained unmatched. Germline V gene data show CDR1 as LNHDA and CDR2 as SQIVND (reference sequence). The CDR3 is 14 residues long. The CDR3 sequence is CASSPGDRASQAFF. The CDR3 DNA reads TGTGCCAGTAGTCCCGGTGACAGGGCCTCACAAGCTTTCTTT.

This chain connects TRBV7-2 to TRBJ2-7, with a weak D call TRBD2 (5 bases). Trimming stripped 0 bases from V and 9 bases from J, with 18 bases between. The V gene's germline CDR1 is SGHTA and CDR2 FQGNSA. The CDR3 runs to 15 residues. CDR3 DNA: TGTGCCAGCAGCTTAGCAATCCCGGGAAGCGTGGCGCAGTACTTC. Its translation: CASSLAIPGSVAQYF.

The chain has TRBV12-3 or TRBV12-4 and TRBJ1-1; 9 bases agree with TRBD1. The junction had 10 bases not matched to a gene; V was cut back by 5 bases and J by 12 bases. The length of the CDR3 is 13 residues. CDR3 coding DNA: TGTGCCAGCAGTGCATACCGGGACAGGGAGTCTTTCTTT. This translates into CASSAYRDRESFF.

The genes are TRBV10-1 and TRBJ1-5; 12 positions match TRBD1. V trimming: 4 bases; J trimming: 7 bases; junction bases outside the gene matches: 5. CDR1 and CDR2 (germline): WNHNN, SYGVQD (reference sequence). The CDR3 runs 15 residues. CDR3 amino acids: CASSAGTGGGQPQHF. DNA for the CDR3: TGCGCCAGCAGTGCCGGGACAGGGGGCGGGCAGCCCCAGCATTTT.

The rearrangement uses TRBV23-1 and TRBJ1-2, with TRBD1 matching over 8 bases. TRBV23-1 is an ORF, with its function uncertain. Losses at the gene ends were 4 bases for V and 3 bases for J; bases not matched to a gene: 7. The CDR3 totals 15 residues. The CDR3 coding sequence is TGCGCCAGCAGTCCCCAGACAGGGGCTGACTATGGCTACACCTTC. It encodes CASSPQTGADYGYTF.

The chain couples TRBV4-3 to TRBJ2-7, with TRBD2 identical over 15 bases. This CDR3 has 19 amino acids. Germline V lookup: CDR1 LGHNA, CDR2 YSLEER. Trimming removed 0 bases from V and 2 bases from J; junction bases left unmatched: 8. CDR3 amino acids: CASSQDRGLAGGPAYEQYV. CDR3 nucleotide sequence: TGCGCCAGCAGCCAAGATAGAGGACTAGCGGGAGGGCCTGCCTACGAGCAGTACGTC.

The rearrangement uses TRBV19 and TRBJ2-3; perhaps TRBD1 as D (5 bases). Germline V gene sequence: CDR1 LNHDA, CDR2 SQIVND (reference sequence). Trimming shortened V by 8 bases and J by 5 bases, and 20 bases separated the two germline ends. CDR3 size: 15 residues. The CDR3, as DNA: TGTGCCAGTCGCATCGGGCAGGGTCCTGAAGATACGCAGTATTTT. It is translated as CASRIGQGPEDTQYF.

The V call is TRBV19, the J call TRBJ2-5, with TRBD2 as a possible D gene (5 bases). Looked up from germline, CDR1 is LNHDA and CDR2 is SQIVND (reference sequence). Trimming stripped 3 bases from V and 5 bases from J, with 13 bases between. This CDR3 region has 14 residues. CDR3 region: CASSIERRAETQYF. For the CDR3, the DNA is TGTGCCAGTAGTATCGAACGGCGGGCGGAGACCCAGTACTTC.

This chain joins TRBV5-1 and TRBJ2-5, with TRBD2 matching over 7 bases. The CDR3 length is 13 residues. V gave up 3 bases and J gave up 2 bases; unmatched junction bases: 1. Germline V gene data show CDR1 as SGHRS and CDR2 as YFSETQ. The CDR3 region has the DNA TGCGCCAGCAGCTGGACTAGTCAAGAGACCCAGTACTTC. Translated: CASSWTSQETQYF.